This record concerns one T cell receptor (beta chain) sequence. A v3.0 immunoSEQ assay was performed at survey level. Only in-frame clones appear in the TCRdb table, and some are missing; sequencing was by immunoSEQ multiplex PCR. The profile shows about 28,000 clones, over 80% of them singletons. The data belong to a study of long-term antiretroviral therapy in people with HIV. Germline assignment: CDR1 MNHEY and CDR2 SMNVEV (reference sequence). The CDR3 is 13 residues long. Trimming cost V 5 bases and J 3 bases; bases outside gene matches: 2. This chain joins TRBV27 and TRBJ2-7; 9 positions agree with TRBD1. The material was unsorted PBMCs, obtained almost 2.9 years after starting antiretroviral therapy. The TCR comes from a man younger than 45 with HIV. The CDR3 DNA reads TGTGCCAGCAGTGGGACAGGGCGCTACGAGCAGTACTTC. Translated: CASSGTGRYEQYF.